This section outlines one T cell receptor beta chain sequence together with its context. Its antigen remains unknown. This specimen belongs to a study of cytomegalovirus exposure and HLA in healthy donors. This CDR3 contains 15 residues. Trimming removed 0 bases at V and 0 bases at J, with 7 bases between. Germline V lookup: CDR1 SGHAT, CDR2 FQDESV (reference sequence). At collection, donors were nominally healthy, but unrecorded immune exposures were probable. The PCR used 60 Vbeta and 13 Jbeta primers. Sequenced by immunoSEQ multiplex PCR; TCRdb stores in-frame clones only, minus some. The repertoire holds around 180,000 clones, with roughly 87% as singletons. Whole-study findings and limits: Links to common viral pathogens appeared, in a later analysis, for several of the most significant clusters. As a later analysis showed, a missense DCLRE1C variant was linked to trimming of TCR beta V- and J-genes. Being productive about 90% or about 30% of the time was typical of most TCR beta V segments in an earlier analysis.

Sequencing was carried out using PBMCs. The origin of this receptor is a woman aged 45-60 years in good health and CMV-seronegative. The chain couples TRBV11-1 to TRBJ2-3; D remains unclear. This chain's CDR3 is CASSLAFGSTDTQYF. The CDR3 nucleotides are TGTGCCAGCAGCTTAGCGTTTGGCAGCACAGATACGCAGTATTTT.